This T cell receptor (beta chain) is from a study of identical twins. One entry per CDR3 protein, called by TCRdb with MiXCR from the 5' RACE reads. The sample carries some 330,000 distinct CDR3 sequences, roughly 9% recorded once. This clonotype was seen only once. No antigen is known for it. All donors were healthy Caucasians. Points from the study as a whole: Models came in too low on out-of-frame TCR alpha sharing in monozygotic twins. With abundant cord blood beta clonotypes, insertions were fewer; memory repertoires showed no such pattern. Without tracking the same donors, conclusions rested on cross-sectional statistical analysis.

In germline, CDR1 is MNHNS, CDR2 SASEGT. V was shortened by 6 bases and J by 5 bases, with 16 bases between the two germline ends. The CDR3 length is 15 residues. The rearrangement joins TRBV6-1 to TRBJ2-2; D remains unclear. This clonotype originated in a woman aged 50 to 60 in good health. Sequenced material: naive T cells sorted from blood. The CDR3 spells CASSRHIRSTGELFF. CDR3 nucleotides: TGTGCCAGCAGCCGGCACATTAGGTCTACCGGGGAGCTGTTTTTT.